Presented here are 27 T cell receptor beta chains from one specimen sequenced in a study of blood T cell repertoires in COVID-19. This table comes from immunoSEQ multiplex PCR, and its TCRdb copy is limited to in-frame clones, with some not included. The sample gives about 210,000 clones, over 70% of which show up once; about 7.2% is in the top ten. Material for sequencing was peripheral blood. The receptors stem from a man between 60 and 75 years old with acute or convalescent COVID-19.

The V and J genes are TRBV29-1 and TRBJ2-2, with 8 bases lining up with TRBD2. V shed 4 bases, J shed 8 bases, and the junction held 15 bases outside the gene matches. This CDR3 comprises 16 residues. The V gene's germline CDR1 is SQVTM and CDR2 ANQGSEA. CDR3 sequence: CSVGLAGGRGEGELFF. Here the CDR3 DNA reads TGCAGCGTTGGACTCGCGGGAGGCCGGGGGGAGGGGGAGCTGTTTTTT.

The chain has TRBV7-9 and TRBJ2-6; tentative D call: TRBD2 (6 bases). Germline CDR1 reads SEHNR; CDR2 reads FQNEAQ (reference sequence). The germline V and J ends were trimmed by 4 bases and 2 bases, with 9 bases remaining between them. The CDR3 spans 15 residues. The CDR3 nucleotides are TGTGCCAGCAGCTCACTAGCTGCTGGGGCCAACGTCCTGACTTTC. It is translated as CASSSLAAGANVLTF. Full variable domain (outside the CDR3, taken from reference TRBV7-9 and TRBJ2-6): DTGVSQNPRHKITKRGQNVTFRCDPISEHNRLYWYRQTLGQGPEFLTYFQNEAQLEKSRLLSDRFSAERPKGSFSTLEIQRTEQGDSAMYLCASSSLAAGANVLTFGAGSRLTVL.

V is TRBV7-3 and J is TRBJ2-3; the D gene is possibly TRBD2 (5 bases). Trimming removed 5 bases from V and 7 bases from J, with 16 bases in between. The CDR3 has 14 amino acids. CDR1 and CDR2 from the germline V gene are SGHTA and FQGTGA. The CDR3 loop is CASSPSGIRYTQYF. CDR3 nucleotide sequence: TGTGCCAGCAGCCCCTCCGGGATCCGATATACGCAGTATTTT.

Only a few counts were recorded for this clone. This chain connects TRBV6-1 to TRBJ1-4, with 9 bases fitting TRBD1. Trimming removed 3 bases from V and 6 bases from J; junction bases left unmatched: 11. The CDR3 is made up of 17 amino acids. Germline V gene sequence: CDR1 MNHNS, CDR2 SASEGT. The CDR3: CASSEVVVRQGDEKLFF. CDR3 nucleotide sequence: TGTGCCAGCAGTGAGGTTGTTGTGAGACAGGGGGATGAAAAACTGTTTTTT.

The CDR3 loop is CASSPAGGVNEKLFF. CDR3 in DNA: TGCGCCAGCTCCCCGGCCGGCGGCGTTAATGAAAAACTGTTTTTT. The J gene is TRBJ1-4, the V gene TRBV5-1; D is ambiguous. CDR3 size: 15 residues. CDR1 is SGHRS and CDR2 is YFSETQ in the germline V gene. The V and J ends lost 7 bases and 4 bases respectively, with 17 bases between them. Based on the CDR3 plus reference TRBV5-1 and TRBJ1-4, the full variable domain is KAGVTQTPRYLIKTRGQQVTLSCSPISGHRSVSWYQQTPGQGLQFLFEYFSETQRNKGNFPGRFSGRQFSNSRSEMNVSTLELGDSALYLCASSPAGGVNEKLFFGSGTQLSVL.

The rearrangement links TRBV2 to TRBJ1-1; 7 bases match TRBD1. Germline V lookup: CDR1 SNHLY, CDR2 FYNNEI. The CDR3 is made up of 17 amino acids. With V trimmed by 1 base and J by 6 bases, 14 bases remained unmatched. CDR3 DNA: TGTGCCAGCAGTGAAGGAGCCAGGGGGTCGTGGACGGCTGAAGCTTTCTTT. The encoded protein is CASSEGARGSWTAEAFF.

The genes are TRBV5-6 and TRBJ1-2; TRBD1 is a possible D gene (6 bases). The germline V gene encodes CDR1 SGHDT and CDR2 YYEEEE. This CDR3 spans 17 amino acids. Trimming left V 5 bases short and J 3 bases short, with 23 bases between. CDR3 nucleotides: TGTGCCAGCAGTCCCCGGGACAAGCCTCCCCCCGACTATGGCTACACCTTC. Translated, it gives CASSPRDKPPPDYGYTF.

The V and J genes are TRBV5-1 and TRBJ1-4, with 10 bases that match TRBD1. The germline V gene encodes CDR1 SGHRS and CDR2 YFSETQ. There are 17 residues in the CDR3. The J segment lost 7 bases and the V segment lost 2 bases, leaving 11 bases of the junction unmatched. CDR3 residues: CASSFWGQGSNGEKLFF. The DNA for the CDR3 is TGCGCCAGCAGCTTTTGGGGACAGGGGTCGAACGGTGAAAAACTGTTTTTT.

The CDR3 is CASRLLLESEQYF. In DNA form, the CDR3 reads TGTGCCAGCAGACTCTTACTGGAGTCCGAGCAGTACTTC. The rearrangement uses TRBV7-2 and TRBJ2-7, with no clear D. CDR3 length equals 13 residues. V gave up 6 bases and J gave up 6 bases, with 15 bases separating them. Germline CDR1 SGHTA, CDR2 FQGNSA.

V is TRBV6-5 and J is TRBJ2-2; TRBD2 matches at 8 bases. The CDR3 sequence is 15 residues long. J was trimmed by 7 bases and V by 2 bases; bases with no gene match: 6. CDR1 is MNHEY, CDR2 SVGAGI, per germline. The CDR3: CASSYIRGGSGELFF. DNA for the CDR3: TGTGCCAGCAGTTACATACGGGGGGGTAGCGGGGAGCTGTTTTTT.

The gene calls are TRBV12-3 or TRBV12-4 and TRBJ2-3; TRBD1 matches at 8 bases. The CDR3 runs 13 residues. J lost 14 bases, V lost 4 bases, and 11 bases had no gene match. CDR3 protein: CASSWTGPSSAYF. Written as DNA, the CDR3 is TGTGCCAGCAGTTGGACAGGGCCGAGTAGTGCGTATTTT.

V usage is TRBV5-5 and J usage is TRBJ1-4; the D gene is possibly TRBD1 (5 bases). This CDR3 is built from 15 residues. Germline lookup yields CDR1 SGHKS and CDR2 YYEKEE (reference sequence). V gave up 1 base and J gave up 4 bases, with 11 bases separating them. As DNA, the CDR3 is TGTGCCAGCAGCTTGCAATGGGGGGGTAATGAAAAACTGTTTTTT. It yields the protein CASSLQWGGNEKLFF.

The chain uses TRBV12-3 or TRBV12-4 and TRBJ2-1; 9 bases align to TRBD2. Germline trimming cut 4 bases from V and 15 bases from J; bases unmatched to any gene: 10. This CDR3 has 13 amino acids. The chain's CDR3 is CASSSRGGGSLFF. The CDR3 region has the DNA TGTGCCAGCAGTTCCCGCGGGGGGGGTTCTCTGTTCTTC.

The genes are TRBV29-1 and TRBJ1-1; D is uncertain. The CDR3 consists of 13 residues. Germline V CDR1 and CDR2: SQVTM, ANQGSEA. V lost 4 bases and J 1 base, leaving 10 bases between the germline ends. This chain's CDR3 is CSVGRTANTEAFF. The CDR3 DNA reads as TGCAGCGTTGGGAGGACGGCGAACACTGAAGCTTTCTTT.

The CDR3 spells CASSLAGGWYEQYF. The DNA for the CDR3 is TGTGCCAGCAGCTTAGCAGGGGGCTGGTACGAGCAGTACTTC. This sequence joins TRBV7-3 and TRBJ2-7; 8 positions match TRBD1. The germline gives CDR1 SGHTA, CDR2 FQGTGA. This CDR3 has 14 amino acids. V dropped 2 bases and J dropped 4; count of bases not matched to a gene: 4.

The chain carries TRBV30 and TRBJ1-3; unclear D gene. The length of the CDR3 is 12 residues. With 3 bases removed from V and 8 bases from J, the gap between germline ends came to 11 bases. Germline assignment: CDR1 GTSNPN and CDR2 SVGIG (reference sequence). CDR3 DNA: TGTGCCTGGAGGGTCGGGGTCGACACCATATATTTT. This encodes CAWRVGVDTIYF.

CDR3 nucleotide sequence: TGTGCCAGTAGTATGGCTAGCGGGAATGAGCAGTTCTTC. Translated: CASSMASGNEQFF. J is TRBJ2-1 and V is TRBV19, with 8 bases lining up with TRBD2. This CDR3 has 13 amino acids. The germline V gene encodes CDR1 LNHDA and CDR2 SQIVND (reference sequence). Trimming cost V 3 bases and J 7 bases; bases outside gene matches: 2.

J is TRBJ1-1 and V is TRBV5-4; D possibly corresponds to TRBD1 (6 bases). Germline V gives CDR1 SGHNT, CDR2 YYREEE (reference sequence). This CDR3 is 14 amino acids long. Deletions cut 3 bases from V and 1 base from J, with 10 bases between. The chain's CDR3 is CASSSGTTNTEAFF. CDR3 nucleotide sequence: TGTGCCAGCAGCTCCGGGACAACGAACACTGAAGCTTTCTTT.

The rearrangement links TRBV27 to TRBJ2-7; a possible D gene is TRBD1 (5 bases). This CDR3 is 15 amino acids long. Trimming shortened V by 2 bases and J by 3 bases, and 14 bases separated the two germline ends. Germline V gene data show CDR1 as MNHEY and CDR2 as SMNVEV (reference sequence). CDR3 amino acids: CASSLKGAGIYEQYF. The CDR3 DNA follows: TGTGCCAGCAGTTTAAAAGGGGCAGGGATCTACGAGCAGTACTTC.

The chain combines TRBV2 with TRBJ1-3, with 7 bases aligning to TRBD1. V shed 0 bases, J shed 9 bases, and the junction held 8 bases outside the gene matches. Germline lookup yields CDR1 SNHLY and CDR2 FYNNEI. The CDR3 is 15 amino acids. CDR3 nucleotide sequence: TGTGCCAGCAGTGAAGCTGGGACAGTCGGAGGCACCATATATTTT. Residues: CASSEAGTVGGTIYF.

This clone appeared once. V is TRBV13 and J is TRBJ2-6; TRBD1 matches 9 bases. The junction had 12 bases not matched to a gene; V was cut back by 5 bases and J by 4 bases. The germline V gene encodes CDR1 PRHDT and CDR2 FYEKMQ (reference sequence). This CDR3 is 18 amino acids long. This CDR3 is CASSLGPGTGPGANVLTF. Written as DNA, the CDR3 is TGTGCCAGCAGCCTCGGTCCCGGGACAGGGCCCGGGGCCAACGTCCTGACTTTC.

This clone was observed a single time. The chain carries TRBV5-1 and TRBJ1-2; 7 bases align to TRBD1. The CDR3 contains 14 residues. The V segment lost 4 bases and the J segment 6 bases; nucleotides outside the gene matches: 9. Germline V gene data show CDR1 as SGHRS and CDR2 as YFSETQ. CDR3 region: CASSAQGGRHGYTF. The CDR3 nucleotides read TGCGCCAGCAGCGCCCAGGGGGGAAGACATGGCTACACCTTC.

CDR3 in amino acids: CSVSRGASSTDTQYF. CDR3 nucleotides: TGCAGCGTTAGTCGGGGGGCCTCTAGCACAGATACGCAGTATTTT. The chain couples TRBV29-1 to TRBJ2-3; TRBD2 is a possible D gene (7 bases). The CDR3 has 15 amino acids. V lost 5 bases to trimming and J lost 0 bases, with 15 bases between them. CDR1 and CDR2 (germline): SQVTM, ANQGSEA.

The chain employs TRBV6-2 or TRBV6-3 and TRBJ1-1; D is ambiguous. Germline CDR1 is MNHEY and CDR2 is SVGEGT. V was trimmed by 2 bases and J by 3 bases, leaving 13 bases between them. This CDR3 is built from 15 residues. The CDR3 nucleotides read TGTGCCAGCAGTTACCGAGGGAGGGCGGACACTGAAGCTTTCTTT. It translates to CASSYRGRADTEAFF.

The V call is TRBV5-1, the J call TRBJ1-6, with TRBD1 matching over 8 bases. Germline loops: CDR1 SGHRS, CDR2 YFSETQ. The V segment lost 4 bases and the J segment 8 bases; nucleotides outside the gene matches: 11. The CDR3 is 16 amino acids. The CDR3 sequence is CASSAGQGRSDSPLHF. CDR3 DNA sequence: TGCGCCAGCAGCGCCGGACAGGGCCGTTCGGATTCACCCCTCCACTTT. The full variable domain, its missing parts supplied by reference TRBV5-1 and TRBJ1-6, is KAGVTQTPRYLIKTRGQQVTLSCSPISGHRSVSWYQQTPGQGLQFLFEYFSETQRNKGNFPGRFSGRQFSNSRSEMNVSTLELGDSALYLCASSAGQGRSDSPLHFGNGTRLTVT.

V gene TRBV2 combines with J gene TRBJ1-2; 7 nucleotides agree with TRBD1. The V gene's germline CDR1 is SNHLY and CDR2 FYNNEI. CDR3 length: 13 amino acids. With 9 bases clipped from V and 4 bases from J, the junction kept 8 bases outside the gene matches. CDR3 coding DNA: TGTGCCAGTTACAGGGGTTTGAGCTATGGCTACACCTTC. Translation gives CASYRGLSYGYTF.

J is TRBJ2-1 and V is TRBV14, with a weak D call TRBD2 (6 bases). Germline values: CDR1 SGHDN, CDR2 FVKESK. V was trimmed by 1 base and J by 0 bases, leaving 13 bases between them. CDR3 length: 17 amino acids. CDR3 residues: CASSQGAGKSSYNEQFF. The CDR3 DNA reads as TGTGCCAGCAGCCAAGGGGCGGGAAAAAGCTCCTACAATGAGCAGTTCTTC.